The T cell receptor beta chain under discussion was sequenced for a study of CD8 T cells in Susac syndrome. Study-wide findings and caveats: An acknowledgment was made by the study that its TCR sequencing and HLA analysis involved relatively few individuals.

A remark on this clonotype: Its antigen is undetermined.

The T cells that were sequenced for TCR beta were CD8+ and CD4+ cells from blood. TEMRA cells were FACS-enriched and CD8+ and CD4+ T cells negatively isolated. The germline V gene encodes CDR1 LGHDT and CDR2 YNNKEL (reference sequence). The CDR3 has 16 amino acids. J lost 0 bases, V lost 2 bases, and 6 bases had no gene match. It was with random hexamers that 0.5 to 1 ug RNA was reverse transcribed. It was immunoSEQ multiplex PCR that amplified TCR beta CDR3 across 54 Vbeta and 13 Jbeta. From the immunoSEQ multiplex PCR reads, TCRdb called clonotypes with MiXCR, one entry per CDR3 protein. The sample records 150,000 to 190,000 distinct CDR3 sequences, over 95% being singletons.

This clonotype was sampled from a human donor with multiple sclerosis. J is TRBJ2-5 and V is TRBV3-1; 7 nucleotides agree with TRBD2. The sample comprised CD8+ T cells from PBMCs. The CDR3 sequence: CASSQLSGTNQETQYF. CDR3 coding DNA: TGTGCCAGCAGCCAATTGTCCGGGACTAACCAAGAGACCCAGTACTTC.